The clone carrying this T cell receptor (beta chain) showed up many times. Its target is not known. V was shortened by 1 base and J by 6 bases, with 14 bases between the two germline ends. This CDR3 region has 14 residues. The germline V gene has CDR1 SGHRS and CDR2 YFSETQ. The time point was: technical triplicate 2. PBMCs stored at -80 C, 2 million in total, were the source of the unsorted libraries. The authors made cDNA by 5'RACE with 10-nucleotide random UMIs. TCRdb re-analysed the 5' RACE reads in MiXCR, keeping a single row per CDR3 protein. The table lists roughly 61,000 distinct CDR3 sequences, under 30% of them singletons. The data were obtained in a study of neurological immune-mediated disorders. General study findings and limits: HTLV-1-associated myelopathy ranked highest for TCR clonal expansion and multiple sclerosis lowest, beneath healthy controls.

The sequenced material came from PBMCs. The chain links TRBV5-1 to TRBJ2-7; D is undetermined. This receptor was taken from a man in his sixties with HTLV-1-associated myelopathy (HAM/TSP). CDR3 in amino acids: CASSLSRVGLEQYF. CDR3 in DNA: TGCGCCAGCAGCTTGAGTCGAGTTGGGCTCGAGCAGTACTTC.